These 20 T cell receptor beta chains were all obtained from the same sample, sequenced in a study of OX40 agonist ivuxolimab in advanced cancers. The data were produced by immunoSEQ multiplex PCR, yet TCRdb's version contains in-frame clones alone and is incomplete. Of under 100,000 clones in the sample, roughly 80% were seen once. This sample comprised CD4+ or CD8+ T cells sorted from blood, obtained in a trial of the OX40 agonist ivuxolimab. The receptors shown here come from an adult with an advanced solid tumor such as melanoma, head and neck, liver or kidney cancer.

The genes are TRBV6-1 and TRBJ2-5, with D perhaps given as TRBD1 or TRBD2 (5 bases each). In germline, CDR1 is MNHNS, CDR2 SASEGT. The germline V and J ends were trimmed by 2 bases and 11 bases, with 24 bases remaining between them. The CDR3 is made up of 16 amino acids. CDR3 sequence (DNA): TGTGCCAGCAGTGAAACCAGGGCCGCCGGCCTTGGGGAGCAGTACTTC. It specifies CASSETRAAGLGEQYF.

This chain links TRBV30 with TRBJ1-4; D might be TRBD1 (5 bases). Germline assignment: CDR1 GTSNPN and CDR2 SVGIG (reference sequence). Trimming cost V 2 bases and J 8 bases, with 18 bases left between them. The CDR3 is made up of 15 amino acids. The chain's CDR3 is CAWSKPGRSEEKLFF. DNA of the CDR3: TGTGCCTGGAGTAAGCCAGGGCGGTCTGAGGAAAAACTGTTTTTT.

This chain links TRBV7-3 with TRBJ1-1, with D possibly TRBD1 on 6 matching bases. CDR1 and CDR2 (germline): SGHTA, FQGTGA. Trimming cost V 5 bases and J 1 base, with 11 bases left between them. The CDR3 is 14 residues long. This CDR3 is CASSPGTTNTEAFF. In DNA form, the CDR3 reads TGTGCCAGCAGCCCCGGGACAACGAACACTGAAGCTTTCTTT.

The CDR3 DNA is TGTGCCAGCAGCTTAGGGGCTCAGCCCCAGCATTTT. This translates into CASSLGAQPQHF. This chain links TRBV7-2 with TRBJ1-5, with D unclear. V was pared by 1 base and J by 6 bases, with 4 bases between. Germline V CDR1 and CDR2: SGHTA, FQGNSA. The CDR3 is 12 amino acids.

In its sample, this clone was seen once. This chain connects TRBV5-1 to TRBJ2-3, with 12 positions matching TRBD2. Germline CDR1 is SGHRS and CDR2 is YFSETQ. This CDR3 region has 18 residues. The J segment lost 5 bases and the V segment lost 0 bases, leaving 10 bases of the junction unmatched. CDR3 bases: TGCGCCAGCAGCTTGGAAGGTCTAGCGGGGGGGCCGGTAGATACGCAGTATTTT. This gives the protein CASSLEGLAGGPVDTQYF.

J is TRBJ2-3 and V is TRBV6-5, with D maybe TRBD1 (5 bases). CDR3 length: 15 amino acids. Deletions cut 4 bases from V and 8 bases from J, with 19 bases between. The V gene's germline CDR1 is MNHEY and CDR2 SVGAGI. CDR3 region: CASSWWGQRNGTQYF. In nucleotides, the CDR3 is TGTGCCAGCAGTTGGTGGGGCCAGAGGAATGGTACGCAGTATTTT.

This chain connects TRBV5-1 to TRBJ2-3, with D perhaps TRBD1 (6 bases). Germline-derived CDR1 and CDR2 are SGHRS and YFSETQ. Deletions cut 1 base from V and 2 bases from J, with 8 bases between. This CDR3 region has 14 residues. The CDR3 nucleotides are TGCGCCAGCAGCTTGAACAGGGACACAGATACGCAGTATTTT. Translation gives CASSLNRDTDTQYF.

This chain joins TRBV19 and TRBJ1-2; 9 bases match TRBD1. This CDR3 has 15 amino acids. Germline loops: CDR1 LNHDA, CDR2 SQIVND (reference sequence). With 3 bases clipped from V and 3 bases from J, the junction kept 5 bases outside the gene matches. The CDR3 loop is CASSIVTGGDYGYTF. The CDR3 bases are TGTGCCAGTAGTATTGTGACAGGGGGTGACTATGGCTACACCTTC. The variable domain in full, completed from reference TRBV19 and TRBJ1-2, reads DGGITQSPKYLFRKEGQNVTLSCEQNLNHDAMYWYRQDPGQGLRLIYYSQIVNDFQKGDIAEGYSVSREKKESFPLTVTSAQKNPTAFYLCASSIVTGGDYGYTFGSGTRLTVV.

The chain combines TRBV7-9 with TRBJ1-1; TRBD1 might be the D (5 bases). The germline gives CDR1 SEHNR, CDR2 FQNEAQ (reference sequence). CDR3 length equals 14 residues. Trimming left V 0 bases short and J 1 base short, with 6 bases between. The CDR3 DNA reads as TGTGCCAGCAGCTTAGCGGGGCGGAACACTGAAGCTTTCTTT. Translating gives CASSLAGRNTEAFF.

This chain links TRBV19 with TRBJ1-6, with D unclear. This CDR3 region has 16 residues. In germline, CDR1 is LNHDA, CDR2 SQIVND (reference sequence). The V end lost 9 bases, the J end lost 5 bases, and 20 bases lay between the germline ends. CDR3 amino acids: CASQNADGRDNSPLHF. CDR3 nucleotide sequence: TGTGCCAGCCAGAATGCTGATGGCAGAGATAATTCACCCCTCCACTTT.

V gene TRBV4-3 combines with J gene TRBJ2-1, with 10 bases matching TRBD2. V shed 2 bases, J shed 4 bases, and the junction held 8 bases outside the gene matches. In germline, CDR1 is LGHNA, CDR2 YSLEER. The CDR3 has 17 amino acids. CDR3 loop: CASSQRPATSGYNEQFF. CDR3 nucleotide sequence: TGCGCCAGCAGCCAACGCCCCGCGACTAGCGGGTACAATGAGCAGTTCTTC.

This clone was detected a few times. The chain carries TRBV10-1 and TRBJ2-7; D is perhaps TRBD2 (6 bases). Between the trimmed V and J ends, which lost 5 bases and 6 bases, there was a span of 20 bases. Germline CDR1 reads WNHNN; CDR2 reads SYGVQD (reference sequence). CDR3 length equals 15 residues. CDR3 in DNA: TGCGCCAGCAGTCAGGAGGGCCAAACCGGGGGCGAGCAGTACTTC. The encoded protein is CASSQEGQTGGEQYF.

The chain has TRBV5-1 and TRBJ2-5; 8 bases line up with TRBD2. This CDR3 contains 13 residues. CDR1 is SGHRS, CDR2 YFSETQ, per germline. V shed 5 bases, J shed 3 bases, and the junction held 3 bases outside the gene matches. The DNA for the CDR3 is TGCGCCAGCAGGCCACTAGCGGAAGAGACCCAGTACTTC. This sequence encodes CASRPLAEETQYF.

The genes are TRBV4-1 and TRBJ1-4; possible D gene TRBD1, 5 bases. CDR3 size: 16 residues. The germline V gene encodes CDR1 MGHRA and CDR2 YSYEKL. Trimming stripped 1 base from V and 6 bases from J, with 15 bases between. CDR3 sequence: CASSQGAQGTYEKLFF. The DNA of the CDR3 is TGCGCCAGCAGCCAAGGGGCGCAGGGCACCTATGAAAAACTGTTTTTT.

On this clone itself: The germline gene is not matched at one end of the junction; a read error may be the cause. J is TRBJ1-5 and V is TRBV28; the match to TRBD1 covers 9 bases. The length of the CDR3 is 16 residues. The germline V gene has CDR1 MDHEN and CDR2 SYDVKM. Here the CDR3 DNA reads TGTGCCAGCAGCCCCCGGCGGACAGGGGCCAATCGGCCCCAGCATTTT. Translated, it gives CASSPRRTGANRPQHF.

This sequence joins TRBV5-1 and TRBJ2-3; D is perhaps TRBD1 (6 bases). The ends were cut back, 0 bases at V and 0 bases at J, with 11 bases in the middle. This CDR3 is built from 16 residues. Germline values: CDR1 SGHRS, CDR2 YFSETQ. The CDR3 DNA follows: TGCGCCAGCAGCTTGGCCCCGGGACAAAGCACAGATACGCAGTATTTT. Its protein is CASSLAPGQSTDTQYF.

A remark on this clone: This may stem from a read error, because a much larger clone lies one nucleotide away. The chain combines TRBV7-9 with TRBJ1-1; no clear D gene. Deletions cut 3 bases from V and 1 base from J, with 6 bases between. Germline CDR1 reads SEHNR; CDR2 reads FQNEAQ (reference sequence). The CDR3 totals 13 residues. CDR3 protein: CASSFSGNTEAFF. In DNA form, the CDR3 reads TGTGCCAGCAGCTTTTCAGGGAACACTGAAGCTTTCTTT. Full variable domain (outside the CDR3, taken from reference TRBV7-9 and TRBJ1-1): DTGVSQNPRHKITKRGQNVTFRCDPISEHNRLYWYRQTLGQGPEFLTYFQNEAQLEKSRLLSDRFSAERPKGSFSTLEIQRTEQGDSAMYLCASSFSGNTEAFFGQGTRLTVV.

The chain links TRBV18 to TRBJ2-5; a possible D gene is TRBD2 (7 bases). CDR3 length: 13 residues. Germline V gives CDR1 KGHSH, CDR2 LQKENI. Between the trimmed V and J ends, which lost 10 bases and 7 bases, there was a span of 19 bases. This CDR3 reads CATLGRGMPTQYF. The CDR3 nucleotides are TGTGCCACCTTAGGGAGGGGGATGCCGACCCAGTACTTC. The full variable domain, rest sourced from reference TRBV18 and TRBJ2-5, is NAGVMQNPRHLVRRRGQEARLRCSPMKGHSHVYWYRQLPEEGLKFMVYLQKENIIDESGMPKERFSAEFPKEGPSILRIQQVVRGDSAAYFCATLGRGMPTQYFGPGTRLLVL.

This chain's CDR3 is CASSEFWENQYNEQFF. In nucleotides, the CDR3 is TGTGCCAGCAGTGAATTTTGGGAAAACCAATACAATGAGCAGTTCTTC. The chain uses TRBV25-1 and TRBJ2-1; D not resolved. This CDR3 comprises 16 residues. The germline V gene has CDR1 MGHDK and CDR2 SYGVNS. V was trimmed by 1 base and J by 4 bases, leaving 14 bases between them.

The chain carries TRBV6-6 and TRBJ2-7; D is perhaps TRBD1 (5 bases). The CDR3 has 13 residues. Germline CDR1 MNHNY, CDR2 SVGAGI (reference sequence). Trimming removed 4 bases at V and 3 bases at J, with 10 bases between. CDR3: CASSSGNRYEQYF. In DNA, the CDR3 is TGTGCCAGCAGTTCAGGGAATCGCTACGAGCAGTACTTC.